This TCR beta chain comes out of a study of shared clonotypes between healthy human individuals (TCRdb year 2020). About the investigation overall: Three men and a couple of women, aged 18 to 49 years, made up the cohort. Per donor, three plates each were used for CD4 naive and CD4 memory, two for CD8 naive, and one for CD8 memory. To estimate repertoire size and how much clonotype sharing occurs between individuals, the study deeply sequenced the blood TCR repertoires of several healthy adults. Libraries were prepared and TCR repertoires were sequenced by different laboratories using diverse techniques, in order to increase sequencing depth and limit assay-specific biases. Between about 0.8 and 9 billion PBMCs per donor were obtained by leukapheresis.

Beyond this particular receptor, the publication reports: Even with the large sequencing depth, rarefaction of the sorted-subset datasets indicated that sequencing was incomplete. Higher generation probabilities were observed for clonotypes shared by all four sorted-subset donors than for non-shared clonotypes. Only blood was sampled, and tissue TCR repertoires likely differ from those in blood. The small number of donors limited the genetic and exposure-history diversity represented. When several donors were compared, the shared fraction of clonotypes was about 5.5% for naive CD4, around 4% for naive CD8, 2.3% for memory CD4, and 0.35% to 0.4% for memory CD8. Pairwise subsampling indicated that sequencing depth was expected to affect the degree of clonotype sharing among donors. Estimated clonotype richness was generally larger for naive than for memory subsets.

Healthy HIV-negative adults with no recently reported acute infections or vaccinations were included as donors. Every donor was a Caucasian adult residing in Nashville, Tennessee, USA. CD4+ T cells were enriched by magnetic negative selection; naive cells were then positively selected on CD45RA, and the negative fraction formed the memory subset. Blood was obtained by leukapheresis, after which PBMCs were separated by Ficoll-Histopaque density gradient centrifugation and cryopreserved in liquid nitrogen vapor phase. Analytical flow cytometry was used to check the purity and quantity of each magnetically sorted T cell population. From each sorted fraction, genomic DNA was isolated and quantified by UV absorbance on a Nanodrop 2000c. Germline trimming amounts to 5 bases on V and 2 bases on J, with 2 as the count of junction bases outside the gene matches. Reading the germline V gene (reference sequence) gives CDR1 SEHNR and CDR2 FQNEAQ. Inclusive of the bounding cysteine and phenylalanine, the CDR3 is 13 residues long. Only CDR3 DNA is held: 39 bases, read in frame from base 1.

This clone came up once. What antigen it recognizes has not been identified. Per-nucleotide qualities are absent, and no much larger clonotype sits a single base away. Using the deep immunoSEQ assay, multiplex PCR amplified TCR CDR3 regions from genomic DNA. Extracted genomic DNA from each cell subset was spread evenly across all wells of several immunoSEQ 96-well plates, with each plate serving as a replicate. For sorted subsets, roughly 190 ng of genomic DNA, equivalent to some 33,000 T cell genomes, went into each replicate PCR. Purified libraries were quantified with a Qubit 3.0 fluorometer, sized on a Bioanalyzer 2100, and re-quantified with the KAPA Library Quantification kit. A separate single-read 150-cycle Illumina NextSeq 550 flow cell was used to sequence each immunoSEQ 96-well plate. In the source study's methods: Because the immunoSEQ output held only junctional sequences and lacked quality scores, the filtering could not match the filtering applied to full-length reads. To assign V/J genes and CDR3, sequences were annotated using PyIR, a Python wrapper for IgBLAST v1.9, with IMGT germline references. Reads were removed for weak V/J assignments (E-value above 1e-6), missing CDR3, stop codons, out-of-frame junctions, or ambiguous translated residues. V3J clonotypes were defined as sequences sharing the same inferred V gene, J gene, and CDR3 amino acid sequence. The percentage overlap between two repertoires was calculated by dividing the number of shared unique clonotypes by the size of the smaller repertoire. Three approaches were used to assess repertoire richness: RTK rarefaction, the Chao1 estimator, and Recon v2.1 estimates of unobserved clonotypes. Generation probabilities were computed with OLGA for all TCRbeta clonotypes obtained by the gDNA method from several donors. TCRdb stores this immuneACCESS table with in-frame sequences only. Part of the clones is absent; in the studies checked, under half of the shortfall reflects unresolved V genes, and no reason is known for the rest. The D gene and trimming were derived from the DNA, and the V and J assignments and clone size from that table. This sample gives about 1.1 million clones in total; approximately 78% of them show up just once. The ten largest make up approximately 0.56% of the sample.

The rearranged chain carries TRBV7-9 and TRBJ2-5, and 7 bases in between align with TRBD2. The TCR originated in a man aged 18-30 years in good health. Some clones in this sample may be carry-over from other donors' samples. Sequencing was done on a sample of memory CD4+ T cells from PBMCs. The sample's cell subset or site label, in plain terms: CD45RA-negative fraction. The DNA sequence reads TGTGCCAGCAGCCGGACTAGACAAGAGACCCAGTACTTC. This gives the protein CASSRTRQETQYF.